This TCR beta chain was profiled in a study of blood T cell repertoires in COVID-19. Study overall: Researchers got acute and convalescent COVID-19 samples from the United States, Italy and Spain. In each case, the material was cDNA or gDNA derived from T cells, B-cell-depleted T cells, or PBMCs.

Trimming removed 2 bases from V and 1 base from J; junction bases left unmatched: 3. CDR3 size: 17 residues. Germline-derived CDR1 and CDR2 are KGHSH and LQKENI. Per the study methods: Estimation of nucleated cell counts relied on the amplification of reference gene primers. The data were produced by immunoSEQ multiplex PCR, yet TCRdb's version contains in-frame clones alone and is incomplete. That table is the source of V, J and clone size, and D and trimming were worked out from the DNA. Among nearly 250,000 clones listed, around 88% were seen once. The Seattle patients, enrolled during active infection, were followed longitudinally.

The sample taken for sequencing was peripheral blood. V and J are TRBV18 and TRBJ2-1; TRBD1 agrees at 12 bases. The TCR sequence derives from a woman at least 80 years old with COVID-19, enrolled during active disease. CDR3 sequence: CASSPGDRGLSYNEQFF. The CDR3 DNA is TGTGCCAGCTCACCAGGGGACAGGGGGCTTTCCTACAATGAGCAGTTCTTC.